This TCR beta chain originates from a study of CD8 T cells in Susac syndrome. This clonotype was picked up one time. The antigen remains undetermined. Study-level points and caveats: As the study acknowledged, the number of individuals who were part of its TCR sequencing and HLA analysis was relatively small.

With random hexamers, reverse transcription was performed on roughly 0.5 to 1 ug of RNA. The amplification used immunoSEQ multiplex PCR on TCR beta CDR3; it spanned 54 Vbeta and 13 Jbeta. TCRdb ran MiXCR on the immunoSEQ multiplex PCR reads and lists one entry per CDR3 protein. This table has under 200,000 distinct CDR3 sequences, 95% appearing once. In the multiple sclerosis control group, patients were treatment-naive and had stable or active relapsing-remitting disease. FACS enriched CD8+ TEMRA cells, while bulk CD8+ and CD4+ were negatively isolated. Material: CD8+ T cells from PBMCs. This sequence was found in a human donor with multiple sclerosis.

The DNA for the CDR3 is TGTGCCAGCAGGCGGACAGGGTCGGACACTGAAGCTTTCTTT. This gives the protein CASRRTGSDTEAFF. The chain combines TRBV9 with TRBJ1-1, with 8 positions matching TRBD1. J was trimmed by 3 bases and V by 5 bases; bases with no gene match: 6. The CDR3 totals 14 residues. Per the germline V gene, CDR1 is SGDLS and CDR2 is YYNGEE.